This TCR beta chain came from a study of identical twins. Study-wide results and caveats: Surplus twin overlap in beta out-of-frame sequences was less pronounced.

Germline V gene lookup returns CDR1 DFQATT and CDR2 SNEGSKA (reference sequence). The CDR3 is made up of 15 amino acids. The V end was cut by 3 bases, the J end by 2 bases, with 17 bases between. This clonotype occurred many times. Its antigen is undetermined. TCRdb redid the calling of the 5' RACE reads with MiXCR, one entry per CDR3 protein. The data hold hundreds of thousands of distinct CDR3 sequences, with 20% to 25% observed a single time. These data also featured in a second study, about T cells expressing NK-cell markers. That source adds: NKG2C+ dominant clonotypes from more than 5 donors made up roughly 1.0-7.5% of CD8+ T cells.

The chain couples TRBV20-1 to TRBJ2-7; D might be TRBD2 (7 bases). The sequence came from a woman aged 18-29 years in good health. Material: CD4+ T cells sorted from blood. In DNA form, the CDR3 reads TGCAGTGCTAGTCCCCGGGGGGCCTATACCTACGAGCAGTACTTC. It encodes CSASPRGAYTYEQYF.